This TCR beta chain was sequenced during a study of blood T cell repertoires in COVID-19. Study overall: T cells, B-cell-depleted T cells, or PBMCs supplied cDNA or gDNA.

Self-reported history from a screening survey and questionnaire set each donor's cohort. Clones were read by immunoSEQ multiplex PCR, and TCRdb kept only the in-frame ones, dropping some. The sample yields some 320,000 clones, 90% seen once. CDR3 length: 17 residues. The ends were cut back, 6 bases at V and 2 bases at J, with 23 bases in the middle. Germline CDR1 LNHDA, CDR2 SQIVND (reference sequence). The chain employs TRBV19 and TRBJ2-7; possibly TRBD1 for D (6 bases). The sample was PBMCs or T cells enriched from blood (not recorded which). The origin of this receptor is a man between 60 and 75 years old who had recovered from COVID-19. DNA for the CDR3: TGTGCCAGTAGCAGAAAGTGGCGGACGGACAGCACCTACGAGCAGTACTTC. It is translated as CASSRKWRTDSTYEQYF.